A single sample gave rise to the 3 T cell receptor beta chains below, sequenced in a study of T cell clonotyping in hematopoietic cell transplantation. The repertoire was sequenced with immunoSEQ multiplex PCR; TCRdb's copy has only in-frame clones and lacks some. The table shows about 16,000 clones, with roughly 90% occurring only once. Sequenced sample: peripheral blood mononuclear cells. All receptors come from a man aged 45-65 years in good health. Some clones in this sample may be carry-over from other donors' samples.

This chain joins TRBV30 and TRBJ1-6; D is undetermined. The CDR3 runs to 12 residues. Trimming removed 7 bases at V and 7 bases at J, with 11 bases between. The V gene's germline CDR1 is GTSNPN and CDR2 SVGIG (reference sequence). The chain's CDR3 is CASDVVNSPLHF. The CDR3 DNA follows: TGTGCCTCGGACGTCGTAAATTCACCCCTCCACTTT. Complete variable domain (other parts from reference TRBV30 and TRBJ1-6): SQTIHQWPATLVQPVGSPLSLECTVEGTSNPNLYWYRQAAGRGLQLLFYSVGIGQISSEVPQNLSASRPQDRQFILSSKKLLLSDSGFYLCASDVVNSPLHFGNGTRLTVT.

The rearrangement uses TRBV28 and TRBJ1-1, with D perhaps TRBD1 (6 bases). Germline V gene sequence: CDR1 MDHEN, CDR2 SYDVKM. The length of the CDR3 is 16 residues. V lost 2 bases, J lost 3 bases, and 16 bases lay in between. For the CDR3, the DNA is TGTGCCAGCAGTTTAGGCTCTTCCAGGGGCTACACTGAAGCTTTCTTT. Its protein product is CASSLGSSRGYTEAFF.

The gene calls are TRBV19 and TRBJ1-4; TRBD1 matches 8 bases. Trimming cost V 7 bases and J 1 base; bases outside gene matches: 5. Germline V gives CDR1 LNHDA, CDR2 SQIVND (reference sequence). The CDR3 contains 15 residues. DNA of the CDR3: TGTGCCAGTACTCGAACAGGGGGAACTAATGAAAAACTGTTTTTT. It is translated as CASTRTGGTNEKLFF.